A single sample is the source of the 10 T cell receptor beta chains below, sequenced in a study of OX40 agonist ivuxolimab in advanced cancers. Sequenced by immunoSEQ multiplex PCR; TCRdb stores in-frame clones only, minus some. This sample yields tens of thousands of clones, of which about 90% are seen a single time; roughly 4.5% belongs to the top ten. The specimen comprised CD4+ or CD8+ T cells sorted from blood, sampled in a trial of the OX40 agonist ivuxolimab. The receptors were sampled from an adult with an advanced solid tumor such as melanoma, head and neck, liver or kidney cancer.

The chain links TRBV7-2 to TRBJ2-7; no firm D call. CDR3 length: 14 residues. From germline, CDR1 is SGHTA and CDR2 FQGNSA. Trimming stripped 5 bases from V and 6 bases from J, with 17 bases between. The CDR3 DNA sequence: TGTGCCAGCAGCCCAAAAATAAGACACCTCGAGCAGTACTTC. Encoded protein: CASSPKIRHLEQYF.

The chain recombines TRBV6-1 with TRBJ2-3; D is unresolved. Germline CDR1 MNHNS, CDR2 SASEGT. The CDR3 consists of 14 residues. Trimming left V 3 bases short and J 2 bases short, with 9 bases between. The CDR3 nucleotides are TGTGCCAGCAGTGACTCCGGACCCACAGATACGCAGTATTTT. Translating it yields CASSDSGPTDTQYF.

The rearrangement links TRBV11-3 to TRBJ2-1; 11 bases match TRBD2. This CDR3 has 16 residues. Losses at the gene ends were 0 bases for V and 4 bases for J; bases not matched to a gene: 2. CDR1 is SGHNT, CDR2 YENEEA, per germline. CDR3 in DNA: TGTGCCAGCAGCTTAGAGTCTAGCGGGAGGTACAATGAGCAGTTCTTC. Translated: CASSLESSGRYNEQFF.

This rearrangement joins TRBV10-3 to TRBJ2-5, with unresolved D. This CDR3 region has 12 residues. V dropped 0 bases and J dropped 7 bases, with 6 bases sitting between them. The V gene's germline CDR1 is ENHRY and CDR2 SYGVKD. The CDR3 reads CAISESEGTQYF. The CDR3 nucleotides read TGTGCCATCAGTGAGTCGGAAGGGACCCAGTACTTC.

The rearrangement links TRBV19 to TRBJ1-2; D gene unclear. The CDR3 is 15 amino acids. CDR1 is LNHDA and CDR2 is SQIVND in the germline V gene (reference sequence). Trimming removed 7 bases at V and 3 bases at J, with 18 bases between. CDR3 in DNA: TGTGCCAGTACCTCTAGTGATGGCATTTACTATGGCTACACCTTC. Protein sequence: CASTSSDGIYYGYTF.

The chain employs TRBV19 and TRBJ2-2; maybe TRBD1 (5 bases). Trimming took off 7 bases at V and 8 bases at J, with 14 bases between the two ends. The CDR3 has 13 amino acids. Germline CDR1 reads LNHDA; CDR2 reads SQIVND (reference sequence). The CDR3 sequence: CASKVRVVGELFF. The CDR3 region has the DNA TGTGCCAGTAAGGTCAGGGTGGTAGGGGAGCTGTTTTTT.

The CDR3 loop reads CASRHGLSAGTGETQYF. In nucleotides, the CDR3 is TGTGCCAGCCGGCATGGGTTGTCGGCGGGGACCGGGGAGACCCAGTACTTC. The chain joins TRBV11-3 to TRBJ2-5, with D tentatively TRBD2 (6 bases). The germline V and J ends were trimmed by 8 bases and 5 bases, with 27 bases remaining between them. The CDR3 has 17 residues. Germline CDR1 SGHNT, CDR2 YENEEA.

The DNA of the CDR3 is TGTGCCAGTAACGACCGGCCCGGAGGGACCCAGTACTTC. Protein: CASNDRPGGTQYF. The J gene is TRBJ2-5, the V gene TRBV19; D is perhaps TRBD2 (5 bases). The CDR3 consists of 13 residues. CDR1 is LNHDA, CDR2 SQIVND, per germline (reference sequence). Trimming took off 7 bases at V and 7 bases at J, with 16 bases between the two ends.

The chain employs TRBV18 and TRBJ2-5; tentative D call: TRBD2 (5 bases). Between the trimmed V and J ends, which lost 3 bases and 4 bases, there was a span of 9 bases. Germline V gene lookup returns CDR1 KGHSH and CDR2 LQKENI. This CDR3 contains 13 residues. The CDR3: CASSPSEGETQYF. DNA for the CDR3: TGTGCCAGCTCACCCTCCGAGGGAGAGACCCAGTACTTC.

The chain carries TRBV7-9 and TRBJ2-3; TRBD2 is a possible D gene (5 bases). CDR1 is SEHNR and CDR2 is FQNEAQ in the germline V gene (reference sequence). Between the trimmed V and J ends, which lost 2 bases and 2 bases, there was a span of 8 bases. The CDR3 covers 14 residues. The CDR3 region is CASSLPGLTDTQYF. CDR3 coding DNA: TGTGCCAGCAGCTTACCCGGACTCACAGATACGCAGTATTTT.